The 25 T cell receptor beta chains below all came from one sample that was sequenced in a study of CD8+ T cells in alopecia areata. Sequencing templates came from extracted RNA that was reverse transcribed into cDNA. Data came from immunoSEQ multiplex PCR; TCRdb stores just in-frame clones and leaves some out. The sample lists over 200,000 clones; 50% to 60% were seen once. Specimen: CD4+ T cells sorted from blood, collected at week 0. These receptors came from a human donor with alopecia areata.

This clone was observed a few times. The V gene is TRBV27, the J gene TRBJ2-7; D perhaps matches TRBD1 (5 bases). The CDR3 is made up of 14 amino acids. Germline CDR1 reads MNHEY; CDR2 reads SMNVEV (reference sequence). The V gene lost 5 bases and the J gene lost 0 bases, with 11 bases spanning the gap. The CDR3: CASSTNRFSYEQYF. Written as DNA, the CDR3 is TGTGCCAGCAGTACCAACAGGTTCTCCTACGAGCAGTACTTC.

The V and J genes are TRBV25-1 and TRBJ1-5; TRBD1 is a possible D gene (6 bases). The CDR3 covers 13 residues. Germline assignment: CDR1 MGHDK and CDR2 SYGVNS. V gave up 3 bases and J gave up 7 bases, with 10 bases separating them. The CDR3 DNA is TGTGCCAGCAGTGATACAGGGTTCCAGCCCCAGCATTTT. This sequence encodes CASSDTGFQPQHF.

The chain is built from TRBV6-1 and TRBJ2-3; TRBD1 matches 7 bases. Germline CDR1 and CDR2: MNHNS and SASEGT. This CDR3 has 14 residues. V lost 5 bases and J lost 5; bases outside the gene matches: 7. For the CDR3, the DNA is TGTGCCAGCAGTTTACAGGGGTTAGGAGATACGCAGTATTTT. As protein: CASSLQGLGDTQYF.

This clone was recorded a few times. CDR3 DNA: TGTGCCTGGAGTGTATTAGGACAGACGAACACTGAAGCTTTCTTT. As protein: CAWSVLGQTNTEAFF. The rearrangement links TRBV30 to TRBJ1-1; possible D gene TRBD1, 6 bases. V lost 0 bases and J lost 1, with 12 bases in between. Germline lookup yields CDR1 GTSNPN and CDR2 SVGIG (reference sequence). This CDR3 has 15 amino acids.

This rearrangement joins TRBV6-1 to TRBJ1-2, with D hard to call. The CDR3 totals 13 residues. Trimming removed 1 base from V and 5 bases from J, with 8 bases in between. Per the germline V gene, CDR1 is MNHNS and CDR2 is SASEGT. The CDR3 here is CASSEDRRYGYTF. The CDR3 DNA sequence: TGTGCCAGCAGTGAAGACAGACGGTATGGCTACACCTTC.

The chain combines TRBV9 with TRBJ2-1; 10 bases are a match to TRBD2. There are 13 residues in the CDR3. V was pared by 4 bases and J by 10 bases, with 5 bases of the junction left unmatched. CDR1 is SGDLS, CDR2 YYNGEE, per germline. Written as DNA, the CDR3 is TGTGCCAGCAGCACCACTAGCGGGATCGAGCAGTTCTTC. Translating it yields CASSTTSGIEQFF.

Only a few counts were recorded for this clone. The CDR3 here is CSVEWGIWNEQFF. The CDR3 nucleotides read TGCAGCGTTGAATGGGGTATCTGGAATGAGCAGTTCTTC. This chain links TRBV29-1 with TRBJ2-1; D call uncertain. The germline CDR1 and CDR2 sequences are SQVTM and ANQGSEA. The CDR3 spans 13 residues. The V end was cut by 2 bases, the J end by 7 bases, with 12 bases between.

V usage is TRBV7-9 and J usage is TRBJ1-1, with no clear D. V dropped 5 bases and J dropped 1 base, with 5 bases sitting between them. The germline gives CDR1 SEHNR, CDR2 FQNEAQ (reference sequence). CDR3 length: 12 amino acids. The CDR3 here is CASSQQNTEAFF. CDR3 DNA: TGTGCCAGCAGCCAACAGAACACTGAAGCTTTCTTT.

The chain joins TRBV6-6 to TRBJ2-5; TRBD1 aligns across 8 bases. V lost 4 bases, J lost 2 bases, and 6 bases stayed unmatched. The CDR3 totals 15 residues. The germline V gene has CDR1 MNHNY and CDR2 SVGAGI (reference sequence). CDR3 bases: TGTGCCAGCAGTTCCCGACAGGGGCGGCAAGAGACCCAGTACTTC. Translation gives CASSSRQGRQETQYF.

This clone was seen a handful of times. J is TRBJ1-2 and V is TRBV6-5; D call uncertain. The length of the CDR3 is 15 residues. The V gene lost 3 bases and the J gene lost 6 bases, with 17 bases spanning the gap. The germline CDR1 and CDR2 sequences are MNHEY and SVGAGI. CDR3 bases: TGTGCCAGCAGTTATTCCCCTCAGACCGGCGATGGCTACACCTTC. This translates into CASSYSPQTGDGYTF.

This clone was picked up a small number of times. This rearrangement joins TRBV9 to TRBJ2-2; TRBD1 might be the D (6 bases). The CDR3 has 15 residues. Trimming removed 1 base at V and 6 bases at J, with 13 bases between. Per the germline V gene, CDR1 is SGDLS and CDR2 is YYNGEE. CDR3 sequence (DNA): TGTGCCAGCAGCGTAACCACCAGACAGGCCGGGGAGCTGTTTTTT. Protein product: CASSVTTRQAGELFF.

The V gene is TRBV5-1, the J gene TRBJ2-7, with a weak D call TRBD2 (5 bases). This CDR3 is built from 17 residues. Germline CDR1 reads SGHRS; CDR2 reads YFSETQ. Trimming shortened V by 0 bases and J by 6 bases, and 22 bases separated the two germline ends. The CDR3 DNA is TGCGCCAGCAGCTTGGGTAGCGTACGGGATTCTCCACGCGAGCAGTACTTC. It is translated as CASSLGSVRDSPREQYF.

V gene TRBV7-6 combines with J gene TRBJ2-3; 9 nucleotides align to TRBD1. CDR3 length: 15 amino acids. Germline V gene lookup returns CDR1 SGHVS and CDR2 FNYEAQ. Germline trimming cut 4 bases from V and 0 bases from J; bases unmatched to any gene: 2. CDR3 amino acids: CASSWGTGSTDTQYF. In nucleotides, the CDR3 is TGTGCCAGCAGCTGGGGGACAGGGAGCACAGATACGCAGTATTTT.

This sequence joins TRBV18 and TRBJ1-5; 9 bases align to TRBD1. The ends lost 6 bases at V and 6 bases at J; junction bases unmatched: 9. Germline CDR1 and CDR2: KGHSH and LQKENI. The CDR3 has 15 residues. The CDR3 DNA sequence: TGTGCCAGCTCCCTCGGGACAGGGAACCGTCAGCCCCAGCATTTT. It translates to CASSLGTGNRQPQHF. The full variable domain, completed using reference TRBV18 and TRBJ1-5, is NAGVMQNPRHLVRRRGQEARLRCSPMKGHSHVYWYRQLPEEGLKFMVYLQKENIIDESGMPKERFSAEFPKEGPSILRIQQVVRGDSAAYFCASSLGTGNRQPQHFGDGTRLSIL.

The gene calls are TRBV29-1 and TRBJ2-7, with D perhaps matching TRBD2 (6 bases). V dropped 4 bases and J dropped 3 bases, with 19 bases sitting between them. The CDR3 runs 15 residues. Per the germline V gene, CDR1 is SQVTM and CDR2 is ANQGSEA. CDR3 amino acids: CSVVRDGSPGYEQYF. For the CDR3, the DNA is TGCAGCGTTGTAAGAGACGGGAGCCCGGGCTACGAGCAGTACTTC.

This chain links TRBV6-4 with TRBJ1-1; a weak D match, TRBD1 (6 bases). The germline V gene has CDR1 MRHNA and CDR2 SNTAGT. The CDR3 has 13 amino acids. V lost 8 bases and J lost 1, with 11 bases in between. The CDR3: CASRGTPNTEAFF. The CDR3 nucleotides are TGTGCCAGCCGGGGGACACCGAACACTGAAGCTTTCTTT.

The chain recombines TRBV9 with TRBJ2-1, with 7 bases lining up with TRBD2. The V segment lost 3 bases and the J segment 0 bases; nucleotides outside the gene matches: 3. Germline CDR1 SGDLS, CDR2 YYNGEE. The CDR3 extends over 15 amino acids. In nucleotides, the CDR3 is TGTGCCAGCAGCGCCCGGGGGGACTCCTACAATGAGCAGTTCTTC. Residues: CASSARGDSYNEQFF.

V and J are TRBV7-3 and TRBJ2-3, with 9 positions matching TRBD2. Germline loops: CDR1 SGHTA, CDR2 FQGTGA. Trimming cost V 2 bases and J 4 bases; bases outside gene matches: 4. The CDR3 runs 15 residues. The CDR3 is CASSLPGLAADTQYF. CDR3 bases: TGTGCCAGCAGCTTACCGGGACTAGCAGCAGATACGCAGTATTTT.

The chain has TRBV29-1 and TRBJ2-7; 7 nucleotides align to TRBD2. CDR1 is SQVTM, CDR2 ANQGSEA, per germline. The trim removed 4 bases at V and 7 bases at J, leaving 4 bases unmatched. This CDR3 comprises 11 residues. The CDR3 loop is CSVVGEGEQYF. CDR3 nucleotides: TGCAGCGTTGTAGGGGAGGGGGAGCAGTACTTC.

DNA of the CDR3: TGCAGCGTTCGGACACCTCCGGAGGAGCAGTACTTC. Translating it yields CSVRTPPEEQYF. The V call is TRBV29-1, the J call TRBJ2-7; D possibly corresponds to TRBD1 (5 bases). Deletions cut 5 bases from V and 7 bases from J, with 15 bases between. Germline lookup yields CDR1 SQVTM and CDR2 ANQGSEA. This CDR3 region has 12 residues.

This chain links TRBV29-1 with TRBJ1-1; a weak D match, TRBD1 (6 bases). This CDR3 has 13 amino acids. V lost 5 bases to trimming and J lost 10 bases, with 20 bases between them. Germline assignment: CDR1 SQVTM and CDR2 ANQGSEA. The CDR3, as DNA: TGCAGCGTTCGAGGGACAATACGCCTTTCAGCTTTCTTT. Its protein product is CSVRGTIRLSAFF.

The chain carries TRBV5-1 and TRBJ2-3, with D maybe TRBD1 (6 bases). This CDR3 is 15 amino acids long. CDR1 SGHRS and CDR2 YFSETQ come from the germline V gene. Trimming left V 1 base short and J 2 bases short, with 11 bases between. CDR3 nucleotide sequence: TGCGCCAGCAGCTTGCCCCAGGGGTCCACAGATACGCAGTATTTT. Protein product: CASSLPQGSTDTQYF.

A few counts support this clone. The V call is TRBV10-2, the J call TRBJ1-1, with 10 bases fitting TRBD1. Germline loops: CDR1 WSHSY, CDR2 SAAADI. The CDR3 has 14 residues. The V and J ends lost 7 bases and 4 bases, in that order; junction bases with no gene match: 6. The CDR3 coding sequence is TGCGCCAGCATTCGGGACAGGGGACGCACTGAAGCTTTCTTT. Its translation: CASIRDRGRTEAFF.

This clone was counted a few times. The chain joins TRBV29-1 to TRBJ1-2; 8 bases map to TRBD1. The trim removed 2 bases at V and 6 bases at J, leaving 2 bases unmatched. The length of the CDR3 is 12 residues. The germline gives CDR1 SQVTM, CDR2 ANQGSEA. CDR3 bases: TGCAGCGTTGAACGGACAGGGCATGGCTACACCTTC. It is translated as CSVERTGHGYTF.

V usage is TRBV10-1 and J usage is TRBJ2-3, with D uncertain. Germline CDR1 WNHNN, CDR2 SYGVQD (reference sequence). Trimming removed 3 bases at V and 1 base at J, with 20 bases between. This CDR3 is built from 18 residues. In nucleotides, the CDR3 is TGCGCCAGCAGTGAAATTTACGACTGGATTCGGGGCACAGATACGCAGTATTTT. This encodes CASSEIYDWIRGTDTQYF.